These 20 T cell receptor beta chains were sequenced from one sample in a study of blood T cell repertoires in COVID-19. Measured with immunoSEQ multiplex PCR; TCRdb has only the in-frame clones, and not every one. This table holds around 270,000 clones, 70% to 90% found once. Sample: peripheral blood. The receptors were sampled from a man aged 30-40 years with active or convalescent COVID-19.

This clone was found a few times. The V and J genes are TRBV6-1 and TRBJ2-5; unclear D gene. Germline CDR1 MNHNS, CDR2 SASEGT. This CDR3 is built from 12 residues. The V gene lost 2 bases and the J gene lost 5 bases, with 6 bases spanning the gap. CDR3 sequence reads: CASSELVETQYF. The DNA for the CDR3 is TGTGCCAGCAGTGAACTTGTTGAGACCCAGTACTTC.

The chain has TRBV11-2 and TRBJ1-6, with D possibly TRBD1 on 5 matching bases. CDR3 length equals 16 residues. From germline, CDR1 is SGHAT and CDR2 FQNNGV. Trimming pared 0 bases from V and 5 bases from J, leaving 11 bases between. CDR3 in amino acids: CASSLDPGPDNSPLHF. CDR3 nucleotide sequence: TGTGCCAGCAGCTTAGACCCAGGGCCAGATAATTCACCCCTCCACTTT.

The chain employs TRBV13 and TRBJ2-7; no reliable D call. Germline V gives CDR1 PRHDT, CDR2 FYEKMQ (reference sequence). V was clipped by 1 base and J by 4 bases, with 5 bases between them. There are 12 residues in the CDR3. CDR3 sequence: CASSLAGYEQYF. The CDR3, as DNA: TGTGCCAGCAGCTTAGCAGGTTACGAGCAGTACTTC.

V and J are TRBV6-5 and TRBJ1-6; maybe TRBD1 (5 bases). Trimming removed 7 bases from V and 5 bases from J, with 15 bases in between. The germline V gene has CDR1 MNHEY and CDR2 SVGAGI. This CDR3 is 15 amino acids long. DNA of the CDR3: TGTGCCAGCAACAAAATGACAGCAAATAATTCACCCCTCCACTTT. This sequence encodes CASNKMTANNSPLHF.

The chain links TRBV27 to TRBJ1-5, with D hard to call. V was trimmed by 4 bases and J by 4 bases, leaving 8 bases between them. Germline assignment: CDR1 MNHEY and CDR2 SMNVEV (reference sequence). The CDR3 is 13 amino acids. CDR3 in amino acids: CASSYGLNQPQHF. CDR3 nucleotide sequence: TGTGCCAGCAGTTATGGGCTTAATCAGCCCCAGCATTTT.

V usage is TRBV11-1 and J usage is TRBJ1-1, with D unresolved. The V end lost 8 bases, the J end lost 0 bases, and 16 bases lay between the germline ends. This CDR3 region has 15 residues. Looked up from germline, CDR1 is SGHAT and CDR2 is FQDESV (reference sequence). Here the CDR3 DNA reads TGTGCCAGCCGGGTGTCGAACGATATGAACACTGAAGCTTTCTTT. Amino acids: CASRVSNDMNTEAFF.

This chain uses TRBV6-5 with TRBJ1-1; unclear D gene. The germline V gene encodes CDR1 MNHEY and CDR2 SVGAGI. This CDR3 has 11 residues. V shed 4 bases and J shed 5 bases, with 5 bases lying between them. The CDR3 nucleotides read TGTGCCAGCAGTTGGGAGACTGAAGCTTTCTTT. This codes for CASSWETEAFF.

V and J are TRBV7-3 and TRBJ1-1, with 9 bases that match TRBD1. Per the germline V gene, CDR1 is SGHTA and CDR2 is FQGTGA. This CDR3 region has 14 residues. The junction had 8 bases not matched to a gene; V was cut back by 3 bases and J by 9 bases. The CDR3 protein is CASSFSQTGGKAFF. CDR3 nucleotides: TGTGCCAGCAGCTTTTCCCAGACAGGGGGTAAAGCTTTCTTT.

The chain joins TRBV11-2 to TRBJ1-1; D perhaps matches TRBD1 (6 bases). Germline V CDR1 and CDR2: SGHAT, FQNNGV. The CDR3 length is 13 residues. The germline V and J ends were trimmed by 3 bases and 4 bases, with 9 bases remaining between them. CDR3 nucleotide sequence: TGTGCCAGCAGCTTCACAGGGTTCACTGAAGCTTTCTTT. It codes for CASSFTGFTEAFF.

The CDR3 DNA follows: TGTGCCAGTCAGCTAAGGGGTCTCATGAACACCGGGGAGCTGTTTTTT. This codes for CASQLRGLMNTGELFF. This sequence joins TRBV19 and TRBJ2-2; possibly TRBD1 for D (5 bases). CDR3 size: 16 residues. V shed 8 bases and J shed 1 base, with 17 bases lying between them. CDR1 LNHDA and CDR2 SQIVND come from the germline V gene (reference sequence). The whole variable domain, filled in from reference TRBV19 and TRBJ2-2, reads DGGITQSPKYLFRKEGQNVTLSCEQNLNHDAMYWYRQDPGQGLRLIYYSQIVNDFQKGDIAEGYSVSREKKESFPLTVTSAQKNPTAFYLCASQLRGLMNTGELFFGEGSRLTVL.

V gene TRBV11-2 combines with J gene TRBJ1-1, with a tentative D call TRBD1 (6 bases). The CDR3 extends over 14 amino acids. V was cut by 3 bases and J by 1 base, with 9 bases left in between. The germline CDR1 and CDR2 sequences are SGHAT and FQNNGV. Here the CDR3 reads CASSFGQSNTEAFF. The CDR3 DNA sequence: TGTGCCAGCAGCTTCGGACAGTCGAACACTGAAGCTTTCTTT.

The DNA for the CDR3 is TGTGCCAGCAGCGTAGATCAAGGGGGCCCGAATTCACCCCTCCACTTT. It codes for CASSVDQGGPNSPLHF. The chain has TRBV9 and TRBJ1-6, with 7 bases that match TRBD1. Germline V gene lookup returns CDR1 SGDLS and CDR2 YYNGEE. This CDR3 comprises 16 residues. V gave up 0 bases and J gave up 7 bases; unmatched junction bases: 7.

The chain recombines TRBV7-9 with TRBJ2-3; D remains ambiguous. V was cut by 11 bases and J by 0 bases, with 6 bases left in between. The CDR3 sequence is 11 residues long. CDR1 is SEHNR and CDR2 is FQNEAQ in the germline V gene (reference sequence). DNA of the CDR3: TGTGCCGTCACTAGCACAGATACGCAGTATTTT. This encodes CAVTSTDTQYF.

V usage is TRBV25-1 and J usage is TRBJ1-1; 7 bases line up with TRBD1. J lost 5 bases, V lost 6 bases, and 9 bases had no gene match. Per germline, CDR1 MGHDK and CDR2 SYGVNS. This CDR3 has 14 amino acids. The CDR3 loop is CASRETGTGTEAFF. Written as DNA, the CDR3 is TGTGCCAGCAGAGAGACAGGGACGGGTACTGAAGCTTTCTTT. Full variable domain (outside the CDR3, taken from reference TRBV25-1 and TRBJ1-1): EADIYQTPRYLVIGTGKKITLECSQTMGHDKMYWYQQDPGMELHLIHYSYGVNSTEKGDLSSESTVSRIRTEHFPLTLESARPSHTSQYLCASRETGTGTEAFFGQGTRLTVV.

V and J are TRBV19 and TRBJ2-7; 7 bases agree with TRBD1. Germline V lookup: CDR1 LNHDA, CDR2 SQIVND (reference sequence). J gave up 3 bases and V 5 bases, and 10 bases lay outside the gene matches. The CDR3 contains 15 residues. Written as DNA, the CDR3 is TGTGCCAGTAGTTACCTAAAACAGGGGATCTACGAGCAGTACTTC. Translated, it gives CASSYLKQGIYEQYF.

The chain joins TRBV7-3 to TRBJ2-2; 11 nucleotides align to TRBD2. The ends lost 11 bases at V and 7 bases at J; junction bases unmatched: 9. CDR1 SGHTA and CDR2 FQGTGA come from the germline V gene. The CDR3 totals 14 residues. The CDR3 protein is CAGSRGTSGGELFF. CDR3 coding DNA: TGTGCCGGCTCTCGAGGGACTAGCGGCGGGGAGCTGTTTTTT.

This chain connects TRBV4-1 to TRBJ1-2; no clear D gene. V gave up 1 base and J gave up 2 bases, with 8 bases separating them. There are 14 residues in the CDR3. CDR1 MGHRA and CDR2 YSYEKL come from the germline V gene. This CDR3 reads CASSQVGENYGYTF. The CDR3 DNA is TGCGCCAGCAGCCAAGTGGGAGAAAACTATGGCTACACCTTC.

The J gene is TRBJ2-3, the V gene TRBV9; perhaps TRBD1 as D (6 bases). The V end lost 3 bases, the J end lost 4 bases, and 18 bases lay between the germline ends. The CDR3 loop spans 16 amino acids. Germline CDR1 and CDR2: SGDLS and YYNGEE. For the CDR3, the DNA is TGTGCCAGCAGCGCCACAGGGACGGAAGGATCAGATACGCAGTATTTT. It specifies CASSATGTEGSDTQYF.

The chain employs TRBV2 and TRBJ2-5, with 12 bases aligning to TRBD1. Germline V gene lookup returns CDR1 SNHLY and CDR2 FYNNEI. V lost 6 bases and J lost 5; bases outside the gene matches: 4. The CDR3 extends over 14 amino acids. Written as DNA, the CDR3 is TGTGCCAGCAGCGGGACAGGGGGCTGGGAGACCCAGTACTTC. It specifies CASSGTGGWETQYF.

The chain employs TRBV6-6 and TRBJ2-7, with 14 bases aligning to TRBD2. Germline V gene data show CDR1 as MNHNY and CDR2 as SVGAGI (reference sequence). Trimming removed 6 bases from V and 6 bases from J; junction bases left unmatched: 7. This CDR3 comprises 15 residues. CDR3 in DNA: TGTGCCAGCAGCCGCGACGGACTAGCGGGGGGCGAGCAGTACTTC. Residues: CASSRDGLAGGEQYF.